These T cell receptor beta chains were read from a single sample in a study of human T cells and chemical hapten exposure. One entry per CDR3 protein results from TCRdb running MiXCR on the RACE reads. The sample holds around 130,000 distinct CDR3 sequences, roughly 12% seen once. This material consisted of whole blood, taken in connection with sensitization to the hapten diphenylcyclopropenone (DPC). All receptors come from a woman aged 45-60 years with alopecia areata. Some clones in this sample may be carry-over from other donors' samples. Each CDR3 is given with its conserved first and last residue. A D gene is named only where the DNA matches it firmly. Not all rows give a size; the values are once, few, many and, for expanded clones, a class.

J gene: TRBJ2-3; V gene: TRBV14; D gene: NA; clone size: many; CDR3 protein: CASSWTLRTDTQYF; CDR3 DNA: TGTGCCAGCAGCTGGACCCTCCGGACAGATACGCAGTATTTT
J gene: TRBJ2-1; V gene: TRBV9; D gene: TRBD1; clone size: many; CDR3 protein: CASSAGGTGRFDEQFF; CDR3 DNA: TGTGCCAGCAGCGCAGGGGGGACAGGGAGATTCGATGAGCAGTTCTTC
J gene: TRBJ1-4; V gene: TRBV29-1; D gene: TRBD1; clone size: few; CDR3 protein: CSVRTGGNEKLFF; CDR3 DNA: TGCAGCGTCAGGACAGGGGGCAATGAAAAACTGTTTTTT
J gene: TRBJ1-6; V gene: TRBV29-1; D gene: NA; clone size: NA; CDR3 protein: CSVAGGPNSPLHF; CDR3 DNA: TGCAGCGTTGCGGGAGGCCCCAATTCACCCCTCCACTTT
J gene: TRBJ2-6; V gene: TRBV27; D gene: NA; clone size: few; CDR3 protein: CASAGEGVPSGANVLTF; CDR3 DNA: TGTGCCAGCGCAGGGGAGGGGGTCCCCTCTGGGGCCAACGTCCTGACTTTC
J gene: TRBJ2-1; V gene: TRBV7-2; D gene: NA; clone size: few; CDR3 protein: CASSLVGSSYNEQFF; CDR3 DNA: TGTGCCAGCAGCTTAGTCGGGAGCTCCTACAATGAGCAGTTCTTC
J gene: TRBJ2-7; V gene: TRBV4-3; D gene: NA; clone size: NA; CDR3 protein: CASSQDRSKGVSSYEQYF; CDR3 DNA: TGCGCCAGCAGCCAAGATCGTTCTAAAGGGGTCTCCTCCTACGAGCAGTACTTC
J gene: TRBJ2-7; V gene: TRBV5-4; D gene: TRBD1; clone size: NA; CDR3 protein: CASSYPTLADRAVEQYF; CDR3 DNA: TGTGCCAGCTCGTATCCGACCCTCGCAGACAGGGCGGTCGAGCAGTACTTC
J gene: TRBJ2-1; V gene: TRBV5-6; D gene: TRBD2; clone size: few; CDR3 protein: CATMKREWYNEQFF; CDR3 DNA: TGTGCCACCATGAAGCGGGAGTGGTACAATGAGCAGTTCTTC
J gene: TRBJ2-7; V gene: TRBV20-1; D gene: NA; clone size: few; CDR3 protein: CSARDGRGTGEQYF; CDR3 DNA: TGCAGTGCTAGAGATGGGCGCGGGACCGGGGAGCAGTACTTC
J gene: TRBJ2-7; V gene: TRBV27; D gene: TRBD1; clone size: many; CDR3 protein: CASSSGTAFYEQYF; CDR3 DNA: TGTGCCAGCAGTTCCGGGACAGCCTTCTACGAGCAGTACTTC
J gene: TRBJ1-5; V gene: TRBV6-1; D gene: NA; clone size: many; CDR3 protein: CASSEDRRDQPQHF; CDR3 DNA: TGTGCCAGCAGTGAAGACAGGCGCGATCAGCCCCAGCATTTT
J gene: TRBJ2-7; V gene: TRBV7-2; D gene: NA; clone size: many; CDR3 protein: CASSLARGPSYEQYF; CDR3 DNA: TGTGCCAGCAGCTTAGCCAGGGGCCCCTCCTACGAGCAGTACTTC
J gene: TRBJ2-1; V gene: TRBV29-1; D gene: TRBD2; clone size: many; CDR3 protein: CSVTISGSNYNEQFF; CDR3 DNA: TGCAGCGTTACCATTAGCGGGAGTAACTACAATGAGCAGTTCTTC
J gene: TRBJ1-1; V gene: TRBV4-1; D gene: NA; clone size: NA; CDR3 protein: CASRKGGENTEAFF; CDR3 DNA: TGCGCCAGCAGGAAAGGGGGGGAGAACACTGAAGCTTTCTTT
J gene: TRBJ2-1; V gene: TRBV27; D gene: NA; clone size: many; CDR3 protein: CASSLRDNHNEQFF; CDR3 DNA: TGTGCCAGCAGTTTAAGAGACAATCACAATGAGCAGTTCTTC
J gene: TRBJ2-5; V gene: TRBV2; D gene: NA; clone size: many; CDR3 protein: CASRATAPQETQYF; CDR3 DNA: TGTGCCAGCAGGGCGACAGCCCCCCAAGAGACCCAGTACTTC
J gene: TRBJ1-1; V gene: TRBV15; D gene: NA; clone size: few; CDR3 protein: CATSSDIMRVGTEAFF; CDR3 DNA: TGTGCCACCAGCAGTGATATCATGCGGGTTGGGACTGAAGCTTTCTTT
J gene: TRBJ2-5; V gene: TRBV12-3/TRBV12-4; D gene: NA; clone size: NA; CDR3 protein: CASNYGGSETQYF; CDR3 DNA: TGTGCCAGCAACTATGGGGGGTCAGAGACCCAGTACTTC
J gene: TRBJ1-4; V gene: TRBV24-1; D gene: NA; clone size: few; CDR3 protein: CATSDLDGTRSEKLFF; CDR3 DNA: TGTGCCACCAGTGATTTGGACGGGACAAGGTCCGAAAAACTGTTTTTT
J gene: TRBJ1-1; V gene: TRBV20-1; D gene: TRBD1; clone size: NA; CDR3 protein: CSAPLPGQGGIAFF; CDR3 DNA: TGCAGTGCTCCCCTACCCGGACAGGGAGGCATAGCTTTCTTT
J gene: TRBJ2-3; V gene: TRBV24-1; D gene: NA; clone size: NA; CDR3 protein: CATSDWDPSTDTQYF; CDR3 DNA: TGTGCCACCAGTGATTGGGACCCCTCCACAGATACGCAGTATTTT
J gene: TRBJ2-5; V gene: TRBV29-1; D gene: TRBD2; clone size: few; CDR3 protein: CSVASGGQETQYF; CDR3 DNA: TGCAGCGTTGCTAGCGGGGGACAAGAGACCCAGTACTTC
J gene: TRBJ2-5; V gene: TRBV29-1; D gene: TRBD1; clone size: many; CDR3 protein: CSVGGTGGRETQYF; CDR3 DNA: TGCAGCGTTGGTGGGACAGGGGGACGAGAGACCCAGTACTTC
J gene: TRBJ1-5; V gene: TRBV7-2; D gene: NA; clone size: many; CDR3 protein: CASSKETGRNQPQHF; CDR3 DNA: TGTGCCAGCAGCAAGGAGACAGGCAGGAATCAGCCCCAGCATTTT
J gene: TRBJ1-6; V gene: TRBV6-6; D gene: NA; clone size: few; CDR3 protein: CASGGAGSYSPLHF; CDR3 DNA: TGTGCCAGCGGGGGGGCAGGGTCTTATTCACCCCTCCACTTT
J gene: TRBJ2-5; V gene: TRBV29-1; D gene: TRBD2; clone size: many; CDR3 protein: CSVDRLAGGVETQYF; CDR3 DNA: TGCAGCGTTGATCGGCTAGCGGGGGGTGTAGAGACCCAGTACTTC
J gene: TRBJ1-1; V gene: TRBV12-3/TRBV12-4; D gene: NA; clone size: NA; CDR3 protein: CASSLMRGVAEAFF; CDR3 DNA: TGTGCCAGCAGTTTAATGAGAGGAGTGGCTGAAGCTTTCTTT
J gene: TRBJ2-3; V gene: TRBV7-6; D gene: TRBD2; clone size: many; CDR3 protein: CASSPNQRTSADTQYF; CDR3 DNA: TGTGCCAGCAGCCCCAACCAAAGGACTAGCGCAGATACGCAGTATTTT
J gene: TRBJ1-1; V gene: TRBV7-9; D gene: NA; clone size: few; CDR3 protein: CASSPGWAEAFF; CDR3 DNA: TGTGCCAGCAGCCCGGGGTGGGCTGAAGCTTTCTTT
J gene: TRBJ2-1; V gene: TRBV29-1; D gene: NA; clone size: many; CDR3 protein: CSVTDWSSYNEQFF; CDR3 DNA: TGCAGCGTCACGGACTGGAGCTCCTACAATGAGCAGTTCTTC
J gene: TRBJ2-6; V gene: TRBV28; D gene: NA; clone size: NA; CDR3 protein: CASSFPPRPGANVLTF; CDR3 DNA: TGTGCCAGCAGTTTTCCCCCGAGACCCGGGGCCAACGTCCTGACTTTC
J gene: TRBJ2-1; V gene: TRBV7-2; D gene: NA; clone size: NA; CDR3 protein: CASSLMGALGYNEQFF; CDR3 DNA: TGTGCCAGCAGCTTAATGGGGGCCCTTGGGTACAATGAGCAGTTCTTC
J gene: TRBJ1-5; V gene: TRBV7-9; D gene: TRBD1; clone size: many; CDR3 protein: CASSDDRGREWYQPQHF; CDR3 DNA: TGTGCCAGCAGCGATGACAGGGGGCGCGAGTGGTATCAGCCCCAGCATTTT
J gene: TRBJ2-3; V gene: TRBV7-8; D gene: TRBD2; clone size: few; CDR3 protein: CASSRVAGGDTQYF; CDR3 DNA: TGTGCCAGCAGCAGAGTAGCGGGAGGAGATACGCAGTATTTT
J gene: TRBJ2-7; V gene: TRBV5-1; D gene: NA; clone size: many; CDR3 protein: CASSLVPPVNEQYF; CDR3 DNA: TGCGCCAGCAGCTTGGTGCCCCCAGTGAACGAGCAGTACTTC
J gene: TRBJ1-1; V gene: TRBV7-3; D gene: NA; clone size: NA; CDR3 protein: CASSSARNTEAFF; CDR3 DNA: TGTGCCAGCAGCTCCGCCCGGAACACTGAAGCTTTCTTT
J gene: TRBJ1-1; V gene: TRBV4-2; D gene: NA; clone size: few; CDR3 protein: CASSQVSRDTEAFF; CDR3 DNA: TGTGCCAGCAGCCAAGTAAGCAGGGACACTGAAGCTTTCTTT
J gene: TRBJ2-7; V gene: TRBV27; D gene: TRBD2; clone size: NA; CDR3 protein: CASSGGPSGRWPYEQYF; CDR3 DNA: TGTGCCAGCAGTGGCGGACCAAGCGGGAGGTGGCCGTACGAGCAGTACTTC
J gene: TRBJ2-3; V gene: TRBV4-1; D gene: NA; clone size: many; CDR3 protein: CASSQDSLATDTQYF; CDR3 DNA: TGCGCCAGCAGCCAAGATTCCCTAGCCACAGATACGCAGTATTTT
J gene: TRBJ2-3; V gene: TRBV10-3; D gene: TRBD2; clone size: many; CDR3 protein: CAVGSGRATADTQYF; CDR3 DNA: TGTGCCGTGGGTAGCGGGAGGGCCACTGCAGATACGCAGTATTTT
J gene: TRBJ2-5; V gene: TRBV27; D gene: NA; clone size: few; CDR3 protein: CASRETPNTAHQETQYF; CDR3 DNA: TGTGCCAGCAGGGAGACACCAAACACTGCTCACCAAGAGACCCAGTACTTC
J gene: TRBJ2-2; V gene: TRBV28; D gene: NA; clone size: NA; CDR3 protein: CASSFSNAGTGELFF; CDR3 DNA: TGTGCCAGCAGTTTTAGCAACGCGGGGACCGGGGAGCTGTTTTTT
J gene: TRBJ1-1; V gene: TRBV6-5; D gene: NA; clone size: NA; CDR3 protein: CASSYAGEGYTEAFF; CDR3 DNA: TGTGCCAGCAGCTACGCGGGCGAGGGGTACACTGAAGCTTTCTTT